The clone carrying this TCR beta chain was observed a few times. Reverse transcribed after extraction, RNA yielded cDNA as the sequencing template. Data came from immunoSEQ multiplex PCR; TCRdb stores just in-frame clones and leaves some out. The table shows under 200,000 clones, with 55% to 75% occurring only once. These data come from a study of CD8+ T cells in alopecia areata. The CDR3 covers 14 residues. V was pared by 5 bases and J by 2 bases, with 10 bases between. Germline loops: CDR1 SGHAT, CDR2 FQNNGV. Described treatment: oral pan-JAK inhibitor, 5-10 mg twice daily. V is TRBV11-2 and J is TRBJ2-1, with D perhaps TRBD1 or TRBD2 (6 bases each). Sequenced here: CD4+ T cells sorted from blood, sampled at week 4, from a patient treated with tofacitinib. The receptor was derived from a human donor with alopecia areata. This CDR3 is CASSPGAAYNEQFF. The CDR3 DNA follows: TGTGCCAGCAGCCCGGGGGCCGCCTACAATGAGCAGTTCTTC.